What follows is one TCR beta chain and its context. The antigen it binds to is not known. One base away there is no much larger clone; base qualities are not given. The data are from a study of blood T cells in healthy people across ages (dated by TCRdb to about 2015). Context from the whole study: In model experiments, roughly one uniquely barcoded TCR beta cDNA molecule per two T cells was captured by template switching. The study measured age-related changes in TCR beta repertoire diversity using deep sequencing normalized with unique cDNA molecular identifiers. To avoid experimental bias, donors of different ages were spread randomly across the sequencing lanes. Using the same blood draw, the study looked at two additional independent replicas of 1 million unique cDNA reads for two donors, one aged 18 to 30 and the other aged 80 or older. Donors were grouped into four age groups: young (average about 15 years), middle-aged (39), aged (around 60) and long-lived (just over 80). The study at large found these results: Since profiling was done on bulk unsorted PBMCs, naive and antigen-experienced compartments could not be conclusively compared. Observed TCR beta diversity per million T cells fell roughly linearly with age, and a significant reduction was already apparent by age about 43. The percentage of naive T cells measured by flow cytometry correlated strongly with observed TCR beta diversity. Compared with the aged group, more naive CD4+ T cells, fewer expanded clones and increased TCR diversity were shown by the long-lived group, suggesting age selection. Estimates of total diversity from one million sequenced T cells were regarded as lower bounds and underestimates. Because the CMV infection status of the donors was unknown, age-related changes in expanded clonotypes may potentially have been confounded.

To prepare the library, 5' RACE was applied. TCRdb shows the sequencer as Illumina HiSeq 2500. The second PCR ran for roughly 7 to 12 cycles and used a J-beta primer mix along with a sample-barcoded 5' primer. A template-switch 5' adaptor carrying 12 random nucleotides introduced a unique molecular identifier onto each TCR beta cDNA molecule. Each sample yielded at least 2.5 million CDR3-containing paired-end reads. First-strand cDNA synthesis was performed from all RNA using the Mint cDNA synthesis kit, with priming by a TRBC-specific oligonucleotide. Following uracil-DNA glycosylase treatment, a first 18-cycle PCR with universal primers M1SS and BC2_uni_R was performed on all cDNA. Turning to the authors' computational methods: For normalization, 1 million high-quality reads were randomly selected from each sample, with every read carrying a distinct molecular identifier. Instead of being binned into consensus sequences, reads with shared molecular identifiers were discarded. MiTCR, run with a Q25 quality threshold and the strictest error-elimination algorithm, handled CDR3 identification, clonotype clustering and error correction. A nonparametric unseen species model with Euler transformation was used to estimate lower-bound total TCR beta diversity. TCRdb passed the public sequencing reads through fastp at Q25 and MiXCR, retaining productive beta sequences. CDR3 protein duplicates are merged, each entry listing the most common genes and DNA. The V and J calls, along with clone size, are taken from TCRdb and not from the paper's own processing. For this sample there are about 1.6 million distinct CDR3 sequences; about 32% appear just once. In total, the top ten clones hold roughly 12% of the sample.

Systemically healthy Caucasian individuals from Russia, some 38 in total and aged about 6 to 90 years, were included as donors. About 10 milliliters of peripheral blood were drawn from each donor into EDTA-treated Vacutainer tubes. Ficoll-Paque density-gradient centrifugation was used to isolate PBMCs, with at least 7 million obtained per sample. Trizol reagent was used to extract total RNA from the PBMCs, yielding at least 5.5 micrograms per sample. Naive CD45RAhigh/CD27high T cell percentages were measured by flow cytometry on a PBMC aliquot from every donor. The germline V gene encodes CDR1 SGDLS and CDR2 YYNGEE. The CDR3 has 12 amino acids, counting the end cysteine and phenylalanine. Kept here is only the CDR3 DNA, which spans 36 bases and is read in frame from base 1. V was cut back by 4 bases and J by 5 bases, leaving a gap of 7 bases between them.

The sequencing input was blood. This clonotype was obtained from a woman aged 25 to 39 in good health. The receptor chain draws on TRBV9 and TRBJ2-1; the D gene remains uncertain. The bases read TGTGCCAGCAGCTTCCAAAACAATGAGCAGTTCTTC. This yields the protein CASSFQNNEQFF.